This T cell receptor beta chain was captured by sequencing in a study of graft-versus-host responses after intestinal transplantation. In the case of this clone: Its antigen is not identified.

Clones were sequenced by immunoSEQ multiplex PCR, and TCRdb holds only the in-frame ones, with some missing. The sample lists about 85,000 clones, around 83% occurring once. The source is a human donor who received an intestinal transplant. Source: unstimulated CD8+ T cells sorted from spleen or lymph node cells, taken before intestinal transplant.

The CDR3 bases are TGTGCCAGCAGCTTGGGTCCCGGGGTCGAGCAGTACTTC. This translates into CASSLGPGVEQYF. V and J are TRBV5-4 and TRBJ2-7, with D perhaps matching TRBD2 (5 bases). Germline-derived CDR1 and CDR2 are SGHNT and YYREEE (reference sequence). V was cut by 0 bases and J by 6 bases, with 10 bases left in between. CDR3 length: 13 amino acids.